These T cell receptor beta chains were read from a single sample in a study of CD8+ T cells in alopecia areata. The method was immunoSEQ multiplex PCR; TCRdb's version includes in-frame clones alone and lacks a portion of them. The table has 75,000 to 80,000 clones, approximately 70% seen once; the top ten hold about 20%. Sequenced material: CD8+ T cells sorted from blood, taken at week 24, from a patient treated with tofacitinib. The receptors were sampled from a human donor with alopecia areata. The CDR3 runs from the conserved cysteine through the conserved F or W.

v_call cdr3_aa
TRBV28 CASSLQLSTDTQYF
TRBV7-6 CASSLDWAGETQYF
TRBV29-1 CSVEGSGIHQETQYF
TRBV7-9 CASSLTNTGELFF
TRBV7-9 CASSLAGDFTGELFF
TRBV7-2 CASRFPSGALQFF
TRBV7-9 CASSPDSNEQFF
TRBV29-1 CSVVRLGQNYGYTF
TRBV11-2 CASSPAKNIQYF
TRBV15 CATSRVGSGYTF
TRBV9 CASSAGATGANVLTF
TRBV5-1 CASSFIGPGRYQETQYF
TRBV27 CASSMSSSYNEQFF
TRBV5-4 CASSLVMQEEAFF
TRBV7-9 CASSYQGARETQYF
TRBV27 CASSLSPRNSYEQYF
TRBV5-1 CASSTGQGLGDGYTF
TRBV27 CASSAGTSVYNEQFF
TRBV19 CATEQGRGDEQYF
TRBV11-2 CASSLVGNTGELFF
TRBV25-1 CATSTGVTEAFF
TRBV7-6 CASSLADSAKNIQYF
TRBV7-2 CASSPQYLGADTQYF
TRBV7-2 CASSLADGGWTDTQYF
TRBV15 CATSEGRGNGYTF
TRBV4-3 CASSQDLGDGYYEQYF
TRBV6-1 CASRTGLAGTDTQYF
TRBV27 CASSLSGTGNTEAFF
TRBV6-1 CASSASDRGNTEAFF
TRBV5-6 CASSSDRSPYNEQFF
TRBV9 CASNTQSAGLAETQYF
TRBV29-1 CSVVAGAPTDTQYF
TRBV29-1 CSVEGGQGAFGTDTQYF
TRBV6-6 CASSPTVPSGNTIYF
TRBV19 CASSITPQPTDTQYF
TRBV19 CASNMSRESQETQYF
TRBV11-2 CASSLDTYEQYF
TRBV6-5 CASSGTGGEETQYF
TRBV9 CARSGQGPSTPTQYF
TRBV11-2 CASSATSTETQYF
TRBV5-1 CASRPARGGTDTQYF